The sequence of this T cell receptor beta chain was determined in a study of cytomegalovirus exposure and HLA in healthy donors. 60 Vbeta and 13 Jbeta primers were used in PCR. Assay used: immunoSEQ multiplex PCR; TCRdb lists only in-frame clones, some missing. The repertoire holds 66,000 or so clones, with about 89% as singletons. The sample comprised PBMCs. This receptor was obtained from a man aged 25-40 years in good health and CMV-seropositive.

The DNA of the CDR3 is TGTGCCACAGGGGGCGGTATCTACGAGCAGTACTTC. Its protein is CATGGGIYEQYF. The rearrangement uses TRBV5-4 and TRBJ2-5; 8 bases are a match to TRBD1. The J call is doubtful: the DNA matches TRBJ2-7 better. CDR3 length: 12 amino acids. Germline V gene lookup returns CDR1 SGHNT and CDR2 YYREEE (reference sequence).